The 17 T cell receptor beta chains below come from one sample, sequenced in a study of blood T cell repertoires in COVID-19. Sequenced by immunoSEQ multiplex PCR; TCRdb stores in-frame clones only, minus some. The sample lists fewer than 300,000 clones, 70% to 90% occurring once. The material sequenced was peripheral blood. These TCRs come from a man aged 50 or older with COVID-19, enrolled during active disease.

This clone was counted a single time. The chain employs TRBV6-4 and TRBJ2-2, with TRBD1 matching 8 bases. The CDR3 is 14 amino acids. Germline assignment: CDR1 MRHNA and CDR2 SNTAGT. The CDR3 nucleotides are TGTGCTACACAGGGGGGAGTCGGCACCGGGGAGCTGTTTTTT. This encodes CATQGGVGTGELFF.

This chain uses TRBV29-1 with TRBJ1-1; 9 bases fit TRBD1. The CDR3 sequence is 14 residues long. V was pared by 7 bases and J by 4 bases, with 10 bases of the junction left unmatched. Germline values: CDR1 SQVTM, CDR2 ANQGSEA. CDR3 in DNA: TGCAGCGCTTCAATACAGGGGGCGAGCACTGAAGCTTTCTTT. It yields the protein CSASIQGASTEAFF.

V usage is TRBV7-3 and J usage is TRBJ2-7; D might be TRBD1 (5 bases). Between the trimmed V and J ends, which lost 2 bases and 1 base, there was a span of 9 bases. The CDR3 runs 14 residues. CDR1 and CDR2 from the germline V gene are SGHTA and FQGTGA. The CDR3 sequence is CASSLQGNSYEQYF. CDR3 DNA: TGTGCCAGCAGCTTACAGGGTAATTCCTACGAGCAGTACTTC. Combining the CDR3 with reference TRBV7-3 and TRBJ2-7 gives the whole variable domain GAGVSQTPSNKVTEKGKYVELRCDPISGHTALYWYRQSLGQGPEFLIYFQGTGAADDSGLPNDRFFAVRPEGSVSTLKIQRTERGDSAVYLCASSLQGNSYEQYFGPGTRLTVT.

This rearrangement joins TRBV7-2 to TRBJ1-2; 10 bases are a match to TRBD1. Looked up from germline, CDR1 is SGHTA and CDR2 is FQGNSA. Trimming took 6 bases from V and 4 from J; bases not matched to a gene: 2. This CDR3 is built from 13 residues. CDR3 amino acids: CASSRQGAYGYTF. DNA of the CDR3: TGTGCCAGCAGTAGACAGGGGGCCTATGGCTACACCTTC.

The chain carries TRBV4-3 and TRBJ2-1; 9 bases line up with TRBD2. V lost 2 bases, J lost 4 bases, and 9 bases stayed unmatched. Per germline, CDR1 LGHNA and CDR2 YSLEER. The CDR3 is 17 amino acids. This chain's CDR3 is CASSQLAGTSLYNEQFF. CDR3 DNA sequence: TGCGCCAGCAGCCAACTCGCCGGGACTAGCTTATACAATGAGCAGTTCTTC.

The chain links TRBV4-3 to TRBJ1-2; D is possibly TRBD1 (5 bases). The CDR3 extends over 15 amino acids. CDR1 is LGHNA, CDR2 YSLEER, per germline. Trimming cost V 0 bases and J 11 bases, with 19 bases left between them. In DNA form, the CDR3 reads TGCGCCAGCAGCCAAGAAGTCGCCTACGCGGGGGAGTACACCTTC. This translates into CASSQEVAYAGEYTF.

V is TRBV7-2 and J is TRBJ2-5; perhaps TRBD2 as D (6 bases). This CDR3 region has 16 residues. V dropped 5 bases and J dropped 4 bases, with 20 bases sitting between them. From germline, CDR1 is SGHTA and CDR2 FQGNSA. This CDR3 reads CASSDTGTPTRETQYF. The CDR3 DNA follows: TGTGCCAGCAGCGATACCGGGACTCCTACCAGAGAGACCCAGTACTTC.

The chain is built from TRBV6-4 and TRBJ2-1; 11 positions agree with TRBD2. V shed 5 bases, J shed 6 bases, and the junction held 9 bases outside the gene matches. The CDR3 sequence is 16 residues long. The germline V gene has CDR1 MRHNA and CDR2 SNTAGT. The CDR3 sequence is CASSKLAGAVGNEQFF. As DNA, the CDR3 is TGTGCCAGCAGTAAACTAGCGGGAGCTGTAGGCAATGAGCAGTTCTTC.

The rearrangement joins TRBV30 to TRBJ1-4, with D possibly being TRBD1 (5 bases). CDR1 and CDR2 from the germline V gene are GTSNPN and SVGIG (reference sequence). The CDR3 is 13 residues long. Trimming cost V 2 bases and J 3 bases, with 7 bases left between them. This CDR3 is CAWSSGPNEKLFF. For the CDR3, the DNA is TGTGCCTGGAGTTCAGGGCCTAATGAAAAACTGTTTTTT.

For this clone: The same CDR3 is also encoded by other DNA sequences in this sample. CDR3 residues: CATSRDRGSTEAFF. CDR3 DNA sequence: TGTGCCACCTCCCGGGACAGGGGGTCCACTGAAGCTTTCTTT. The rearrangement uses TRBV15 and TRBJ1-1; 11 nucleotides match TRBD1. The J segment lost 4 bases and the V segment lost 8 bases, leaving 6 bases of the junction unmatched. The germline V gene has CDR1 LNHNV and CDR2 YYDKDF (reference sequence). The CDR3 covers 14 residues.

The gene calls are TRBV7-6 and TRBJ1-6, with 8 bases fitting TRBD1. The germline gives CDR1 SGHVS, CDR2 FNYEAQ. After removal of 4 bases from V and 10 bases from J, the junction contained 12 bases not matched to a gene. This CDR3 is built from 16 residues. The CDR3 here is CASSSTGQGGVSPLHF. The CDR3 bases are TGTGCCAGCAGCTCTACAGGACAGGGAGGTGTATCACCCCTCCACTTT.

The J gene is TRBJ1-5, the V gene TRBV19; weak D call: TRBD1 (6 bases). V was shortened by 6 bases and J by 1 base, with 19 bases between the two germline ends. The germline V gene encodes CDR1 LNHDA and CDR2 SQIVND (reference sequence). The CDR3 is 17 residues long. The CDR3 here is CASRREDGGASNQPQHF. The CDR3 DNA reads TGTGCCAGTAGAAGGGAAGATGGGGGCGCGAGCAATCAGCCCCAGCATTTT.

The genes are TRBV6-4 and TRBJ2-3; TRBD2 is a possible D gene (5 bases). Germline V gene sequence: CDR1 MRHNA, CDR2 SNTAGT. V was pared by 0 bases and J by 0 bases, with 13 bases between. The CDR3 consists of 17 residues. The CDR3 DNA reads as TGTGCCAGCAGTGACTCGATTCGATGGAGGAGCACAGATACGCAGTATTTT. This translates into CASSDSIRWRSTDTQYF.

V usage is TRBV3-1 (or the pseudogene TRBV3-2) and J usage is TRBJ2-2; weak D call: TRBD2 (7 bases). The CDR3 totals 15 residues. Germline CDR1 is LGHDT and CDR2 is YNNKEL (reference sequence). The V end was cut by 2 bases, the J end by 4 bases, with 11 bases between. The CDR3 nucleotides read TGTGCCAGCAGCCAACGAGGGGGGGGCACCGGGGAGCTGTTTTTT. This gives the protein CASSQRGGGTGELFF.

The gene calls are TRBV13 and TRBJ2-7; 7 bases line up with TRBD1. CDR1 and CDR2 (germline): PRHDT, FYEKMQ (reference sequence). This CDR3 region has 14 residues. V shed 5 bases, J shed 0 bases, and the junction held 4 bases outside the gene matches. The CDR3 nucleotides are TGTGCCAGCAGCCCACCAGGGGGCTCCTACGAGCAGTACTTC. It translates to CASSPPGGSYEQYF.

The J gene is TRBJ1-5, the V gene TRBV18, with unresolved D. The CDR3 spans 13 residues. Trimming left V 6 bases short and J 5 bases short, with 11 bases between. The germline V gene has CDR1 KGHSH and CDR2 LQKENI. The CDR3 protein is CASSRRHDQPQHF. CDR3 bases: TGTGCCAGCTCCCGAAGACACGATCAGCCCCAGCATTTT.

The V gene is TRBV12-3 or TRBV12-4, the J gene TRBJ1-1, with D perhaps TRBD1 (5 bases). V lost 6 bases and J 3 bases, leaving 11 bases between the germline ends. The CDR3 has 13 residues. CDR3 loop: CASRTARDTEAFF. CDR3 nucleotide sequence: TGTGCCAGCAGGACGGCCAGGGACACTGAAGCTTTCTTT.